This T cell receptor beta chain came from a study of identical twins. Germline-derived CDR1 and CDR2 are DFQATT and SNEGSKA (reference sequence). Unmatched junction bases numbered 12, after V lost 6 bases and J lost 10 bases. The CDR3 loop spans 13 amino acids. Study-wide findings and caveats: The study found that models underestimated out-of-frame TCR alpha sharing in monozygotic twins. The degree of excess twin sharing was weaker in beta out-of-frame sequences.

Template switching supplied a universal primer site; unique molecular identifiers were carried on the cDNA. MiXCR, applied by TCRdb to the 5' RACE reads, yields one record per CDR3 protein. This repertoire shows 450,000 to 600,000 distinct CDR3 sequences, 20% to 25% found once; its top ten account for 0.45% to 0.5%. Details on this clonotype: Its antigen is as yet unknown.

These data were also reused for a study on yellow fever vaccine responses in identical twins. This second study notes: Twins' vaccine T cell response reportedly seemed partly convergent, partly personalized.

Input material: CD4+ T cells sorted from blood. The genes are TRBV20-1 and TRBJ2-4; 7 bases fit TRBD1. This clonotype was obtained from a woman aged 18-29 years in good health. CDR3 sequence reads: CSANRQGERIQYF. For the CDR3, the DNA is TGCAGTGCAAATCGACAGGGAGAGAGGATTCAGTACTTC.